This T cell receptor beta chain was observed in a study of shared clonotypes between healthy human individuals. The CDR3 is made up of 16 amino acids. With V trimmed by 7 bases and J by 6 bases, 15 bases remained unmatched. Germline-derived CDR1 and CDR2 are SNHLY and FYNNEI. It was into CD45RA+ naive and CD45RA-negative memory subsets that the CD4+ cells were split. Source study methods: For the immunoSEQ data, sequences were junction-only without quality scores, so filtering differed. TCRdb's table, derived via immunoSEQ multiplex PCR, lists solely in-frame clones and lacks some. V and J calls and clone size are those listed in that table; D and trimming were worked out from the DNA. The sample has about 1 million clones; approximately 70% are singletons.

The specimen was memory CD4+ T cells sorted from blood. Regarding subset: CD45RA-negative fraction. The genes are TRBV2 and TRBJ1-5; 7 positions agree with TRBD1. The sequence was collected from a man between 18 and 29 years old in good health. The CDR3 DNA reads TGTGCCAGCAAGGGGGGAGTAGGGGGCCGCGGTCAGCCCCAGCATTTT. Translation gives CASKGGVGGRGQPQHF.